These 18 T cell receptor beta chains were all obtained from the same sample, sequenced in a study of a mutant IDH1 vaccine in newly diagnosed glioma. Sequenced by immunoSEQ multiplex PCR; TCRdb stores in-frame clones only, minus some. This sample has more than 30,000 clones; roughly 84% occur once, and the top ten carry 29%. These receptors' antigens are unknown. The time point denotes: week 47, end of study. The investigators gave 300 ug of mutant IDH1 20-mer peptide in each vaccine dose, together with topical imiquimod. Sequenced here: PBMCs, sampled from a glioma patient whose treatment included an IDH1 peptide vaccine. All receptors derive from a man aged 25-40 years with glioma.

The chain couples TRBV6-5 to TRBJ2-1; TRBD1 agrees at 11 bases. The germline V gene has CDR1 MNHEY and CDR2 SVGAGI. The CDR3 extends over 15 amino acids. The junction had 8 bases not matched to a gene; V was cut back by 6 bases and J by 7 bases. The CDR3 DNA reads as TGTGCCAGCAGCGGACAGGGGGCGGGGGAGAATGAGCAGTTCTTC. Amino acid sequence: CASSGQGAGENEQFF.

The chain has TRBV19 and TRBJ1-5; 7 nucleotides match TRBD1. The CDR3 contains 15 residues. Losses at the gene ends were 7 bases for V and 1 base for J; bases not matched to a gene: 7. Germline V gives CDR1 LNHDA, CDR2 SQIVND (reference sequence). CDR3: CASNTRGWSNQPQHF. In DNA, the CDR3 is TGTGCCAGTAATACCAGGGGGTGGAGCAATCAGCCCCAGCATTTT. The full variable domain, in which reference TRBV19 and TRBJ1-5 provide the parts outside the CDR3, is DGGITQSPKYLFRKEGQNVTLSCEQNLNHDAMYWYRQDPGQGLRLIYYSQIVNDFQKGDIAEGYSVSREKKESFPLTVTSAQKNPTAFYLCASNTRGWSNQPQHFGDGTRLSIL.

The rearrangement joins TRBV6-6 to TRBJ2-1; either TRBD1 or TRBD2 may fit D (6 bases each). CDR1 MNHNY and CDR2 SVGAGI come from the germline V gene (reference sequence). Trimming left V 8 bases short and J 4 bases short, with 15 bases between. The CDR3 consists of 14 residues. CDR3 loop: CASGRDTVYNEQFF. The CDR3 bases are TGTGCCAGCGGGCGGGACACCGTATACAATGAGCAGTTCTTC.

The DNA for the CDR3 is TGCGCCAGCAGCCAAGATCGGGTCAGGGGTCGTTACGAGCAGTACTTC. Its translation is CASSQDRVRGRYEQYF. V is TRBV4-3 and J is TRBJ2-7; a weak D match, TRBD1 (6 bases). Germline V gene sequence: CDR1 LGHNA, CDR2 YSLEER. The CDR3 totals 16 residues. Trimming stripped 0 bases from V and 4 bases from J, with 16 bases between.

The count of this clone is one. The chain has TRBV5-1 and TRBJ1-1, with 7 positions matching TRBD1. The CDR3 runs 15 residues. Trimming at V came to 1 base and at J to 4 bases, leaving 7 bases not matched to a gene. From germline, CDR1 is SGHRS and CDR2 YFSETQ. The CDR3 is CASSLFTGETTEAFF. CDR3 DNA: TGCGCCAGCAGCTTGTTCACAGGGGAGACCACTGAAGCTTTCTTT.

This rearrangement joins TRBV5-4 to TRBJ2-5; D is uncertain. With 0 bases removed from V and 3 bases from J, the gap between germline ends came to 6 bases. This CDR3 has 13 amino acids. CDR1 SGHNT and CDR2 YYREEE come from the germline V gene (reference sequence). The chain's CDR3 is CASSLEREETQYF. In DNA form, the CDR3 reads TGTGCCAGCAGCTTGGAGCGAGAAGAGACCCAGTACTTC.

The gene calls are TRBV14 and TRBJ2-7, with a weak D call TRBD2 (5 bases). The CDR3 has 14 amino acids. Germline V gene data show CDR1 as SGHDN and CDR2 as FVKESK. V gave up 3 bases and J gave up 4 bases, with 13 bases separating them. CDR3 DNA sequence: TGTGCCAGCAGCCACCCATATCGGGGTTACGAGCAGTACTTC. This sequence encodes CASSHPYRGYEQYF.

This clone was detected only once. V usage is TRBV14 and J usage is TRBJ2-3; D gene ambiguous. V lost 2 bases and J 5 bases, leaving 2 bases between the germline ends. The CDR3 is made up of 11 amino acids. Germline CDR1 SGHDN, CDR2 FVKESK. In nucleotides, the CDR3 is TGTGCCAGCAGCCAACGAGATACGCAGTATTTT. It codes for CASSQRDTQYF.

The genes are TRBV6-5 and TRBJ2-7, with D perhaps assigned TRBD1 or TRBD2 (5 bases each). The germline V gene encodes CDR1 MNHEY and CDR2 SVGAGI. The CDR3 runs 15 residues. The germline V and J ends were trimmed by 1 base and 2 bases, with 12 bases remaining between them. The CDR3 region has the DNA TGTGCCAGCAGTTACTATCACCGGGACGCCTACGAGCAGTACTTC. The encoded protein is CASSYYHRDAYEQYF.

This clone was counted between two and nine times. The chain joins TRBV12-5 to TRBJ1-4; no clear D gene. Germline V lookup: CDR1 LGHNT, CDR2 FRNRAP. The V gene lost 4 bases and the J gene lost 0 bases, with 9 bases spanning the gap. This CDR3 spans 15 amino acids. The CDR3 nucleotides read TGTGCTAGTGGTTGTGGGATTGCAACTAATGAAAAACTGTTTTTT. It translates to CASGCGIATNEKLFF. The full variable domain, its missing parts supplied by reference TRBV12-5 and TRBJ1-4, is DARVTQTPRHKVTEMGQEVTMRCQPILGHNTVFWYRQTMMQGLELLAYFRNRAPLDDSGMPKDRFSAEMPDATLATLKIQPSEPRDSAVYFCASGCGIATNEKLFFGSGTQLSVL.

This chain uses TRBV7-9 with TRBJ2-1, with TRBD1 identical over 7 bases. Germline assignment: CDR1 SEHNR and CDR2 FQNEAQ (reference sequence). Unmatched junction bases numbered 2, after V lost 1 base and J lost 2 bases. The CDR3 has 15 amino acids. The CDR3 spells CASSLEGGPYNEQFF. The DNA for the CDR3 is TGTGCCAGCAGCTTAGAAGGGGGCCCCTACAATGAGCAGTTCTTC. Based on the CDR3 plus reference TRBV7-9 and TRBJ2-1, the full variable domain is DTGVSQNPRHKITKRGQNVTFRCDPISEHNRLYWYRQTLGQGPEFLTYFQNEAQLEKSRLLSDRFSAERPKGSFSTLEIQRTEQGDSAMYLCASSLEGGPYNEQFFGPGTRLTVL.

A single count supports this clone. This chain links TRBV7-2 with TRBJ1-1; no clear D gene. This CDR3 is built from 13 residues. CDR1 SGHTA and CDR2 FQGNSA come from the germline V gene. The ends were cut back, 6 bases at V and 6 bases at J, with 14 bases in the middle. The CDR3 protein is CASRNAGYPEAFF. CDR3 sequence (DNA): TGTGCCAGCAGGAACGCAGGCTATCCTGAAGCTTTCTTT.

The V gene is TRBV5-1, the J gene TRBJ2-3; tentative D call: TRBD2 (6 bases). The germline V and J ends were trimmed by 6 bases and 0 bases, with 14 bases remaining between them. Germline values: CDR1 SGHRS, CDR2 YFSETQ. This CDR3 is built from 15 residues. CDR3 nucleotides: TGCGCCAGCACGATGGGGGGAGCTAGCACAGATACGCAGTATTTT. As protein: CASTMGGASTDTQYF.

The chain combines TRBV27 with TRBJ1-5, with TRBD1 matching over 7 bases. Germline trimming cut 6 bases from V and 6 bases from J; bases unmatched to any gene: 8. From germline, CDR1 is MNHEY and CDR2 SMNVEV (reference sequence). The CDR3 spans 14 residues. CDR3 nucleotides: TGTGCCAGCAGGAGAGGGGGCGAGAGTCAGCCCCAGCATTTT. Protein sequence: CASRRGGESQPQHF.

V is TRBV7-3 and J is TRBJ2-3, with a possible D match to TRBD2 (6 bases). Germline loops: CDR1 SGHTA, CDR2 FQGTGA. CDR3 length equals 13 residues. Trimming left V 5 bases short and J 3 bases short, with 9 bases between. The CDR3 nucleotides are TGTGCCAGCAGCCCGGGAGTGACAGATACGCAGTATTTT. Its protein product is CASSPGVTDTQYF.

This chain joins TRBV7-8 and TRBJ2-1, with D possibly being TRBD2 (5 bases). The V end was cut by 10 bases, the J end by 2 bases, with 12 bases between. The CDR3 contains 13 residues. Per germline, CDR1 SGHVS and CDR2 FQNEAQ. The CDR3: CATSLATYNEQFF. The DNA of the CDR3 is TGTGCCACCTCGCTAGCAACCTACAATGAGCAGTTCTTC.

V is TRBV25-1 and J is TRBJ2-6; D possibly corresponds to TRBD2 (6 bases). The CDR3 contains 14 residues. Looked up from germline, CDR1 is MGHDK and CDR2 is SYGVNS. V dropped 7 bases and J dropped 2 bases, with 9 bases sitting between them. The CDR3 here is CASNPGAGANVLTF. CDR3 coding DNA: TGTGCCAGCAACCCGGGGGCTGGGGCCAACGTCCTGACTTTC.

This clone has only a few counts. The CDR3 sequence is CAWSEDTAYGYTF. DNA for the CDR3: TGTGCCTGGAGTGAGGACACGGCCTATGGCTACACCTTC. The chain carries TRBV30 and TRBJ1-2, with D perhaps TRBD1 (5 bases). V was trimmed by 1 base and J by 4 bases, leaving 10 bases between them. CDR3 length: 13 amino acids. In germline, CDR1 is GTSNPN, CDR2 SVGIG (reference sequence).